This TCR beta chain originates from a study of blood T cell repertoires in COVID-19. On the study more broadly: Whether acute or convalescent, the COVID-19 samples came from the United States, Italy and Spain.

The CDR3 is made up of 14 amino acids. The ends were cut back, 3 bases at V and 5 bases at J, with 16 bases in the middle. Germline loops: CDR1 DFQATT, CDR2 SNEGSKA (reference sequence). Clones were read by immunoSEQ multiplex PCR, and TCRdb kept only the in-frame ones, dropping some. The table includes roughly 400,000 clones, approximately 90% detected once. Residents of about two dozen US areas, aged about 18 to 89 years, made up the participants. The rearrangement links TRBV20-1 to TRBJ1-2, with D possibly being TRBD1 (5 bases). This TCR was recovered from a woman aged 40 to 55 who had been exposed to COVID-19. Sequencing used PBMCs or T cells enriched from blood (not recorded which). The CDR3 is CSASNPGKGYGYTF. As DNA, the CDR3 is TGCAGTGCTAGTAATCCCGGAAAGGGGTATGGCTACACCTTC.